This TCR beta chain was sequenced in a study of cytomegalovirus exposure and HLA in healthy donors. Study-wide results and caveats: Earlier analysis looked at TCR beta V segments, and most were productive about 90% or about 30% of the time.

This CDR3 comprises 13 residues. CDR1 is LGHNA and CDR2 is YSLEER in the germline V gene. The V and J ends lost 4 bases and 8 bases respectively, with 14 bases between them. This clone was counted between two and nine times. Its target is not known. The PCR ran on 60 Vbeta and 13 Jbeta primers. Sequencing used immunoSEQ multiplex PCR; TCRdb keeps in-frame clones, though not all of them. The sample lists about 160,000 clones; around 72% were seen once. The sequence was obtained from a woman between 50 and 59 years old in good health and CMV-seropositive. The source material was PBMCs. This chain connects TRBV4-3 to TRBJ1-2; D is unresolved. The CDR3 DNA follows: TGCGCCAGCAGCCTATCAGGAGGAGGCGGCTACACCTTC. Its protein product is CASSLSGGGGYTF.